The 25 T cell receptor beta chains in this list originate from one sample, sequenced in a study of neoadjuvant nivolumab and ipilimumab in lung cancer. Data came from immunoSEQ multiplex PCR; TCRdb stores just in-frame clones and leaves some out. This sample yields about 6,800 clones, of which approximately 85% are seen a single time; about 6.8% belongs to the top ten. The specimen was tumor tissue, collected after neoadjuvant nivolumab, alone or with ipilimumab, at or shortly before surgery. The source is an adult with non-small cell lung cancer.

This chain links TRBV27 with TRBJ2-4; TRBD2 is a possible D gene (6 bases). The CDR3 is 15 amino acids. Trimming removed 7 bases from V and 0 bases from J, with 13 bases in between. In germline, CDR1 is MNHEY, CDR2 SMNVEV (reference sequence). In DNA, the CDR3 is TGTGCCAGCATTGGAACGGGACTAGCCAAAAACATTCAGTACTTC. Encoded protein: CASIGTGLAKNIQYF.

The V gene is TRBV7-2, the J gene TRBJ1-6; D call uncertain. Germline values: CDR1 SGHTA, CDR2 FQGNSA. CDR3 length: 12 residues. V shed 1 base and J shed 10 bases, with 5 bases lying between them. DNA for the CDR3: TGTGCCAGCAGCTTAGTCGCCTCACCCCTCCACTTT. Amino acids: CASSLVASPLHF.

The chain uses TRBV30 and TRBJ1-1; D call uncertain. The germline gives CDR1 GTSNPN, CDR2 SVGIG (reference sequence). This CDR3 is built from 14 residues. V dropped 2 bases and J dropped 0 bases, with 10 bases sitting between them. CDR3 in DNA: TGTGCCTGGAGTAAGACTGATATGAACACTGAAGCTTTCTTT. Protein product: CAWSKTDMNTEAFF. Supplemented by reference TRBV30 and TRBJ1-1, the full variable domain reads SQTIHQWPATLVQPVGSPLSLECTVEGTSNPNLYWYRQAAGRGLQLLFYSVGIGQISSEVPQNLSASRPQDRQFILSSKKLLLSDSGFYLCAWSKTDMNTEAFFGQGTRLTVV.

The V call is TRBV18, the J call TRBJ1-5; no clear D. The CDR3 loop spans 15 amino acids. Between the trimmed V and J ends, which lost 2 bases and 4 bases, there was a span of 12 bases. In germline, CDR1 is KGHSH, CDR2 LQKENI. Here the CDR3 reads CASSPTAQFNQPQHF. Here the CDR3 DNA reads TGTGCCAGCTCACCAACGGCGCAGTTTAATCAGCCCCAGCATTTT.

V gene TRBV7-2 combines with J gene TRBJ2-3; 7 bases fit TRBD2. The CDR3 totals 16 residues. Germline V gene data show CDR1 as SGHTA and CDR2 as FQGNSA. V trimming: 0 bases; J trimming: 7 bases; junction bases outside the gene matches: 10. As DNA, the CDR3 is TGTGCCAGCAGCTTAGCGCGCAGCGGGGCGGCTAATACGCAGTATTTT. This sequence encodes CASSLARSGAANTQYF.

The genes are TRBV7-9 and TRBJ2-7, with D unresolved. V shed 1 base and J shed 5 bases, with 12 bases lying between them. The length of the CDR3 is 14 residues. The V gene's germline CDR1 is SEHNR and CDR2 FQNEAQ (reference sequence). CDR3 DNA: TGTGCCAGCAGCTTAGTGGGCGTTTTTGACGAGCAGTACTTC. This sequence encodes CASSLVGVFDEQYF.

This chain joins TRBV5-1 and TRBJ2-7; TRBD1 matches at 7 bases. The CDR3 is 14 residues long. V was pared by 3 bases and J by 1 base, with 4 bases of the junction left unmatched. Germline V lookup: CDR1 SGHRS, CDR2 YFSETQ. In DNA form, the CDR3 reads TGCGCCAGCAGCTGGGGACAGCCTTCCTACGAGCAGTACTTC. This sequence encodes CASSWGQPSYEQYF.

The rearrangement uses TRBV19 and TRBJ1-6, with D possibly being TRBD1 (5 bases). Germline values: CDR1 LNHDA, CDR2 SQIVND (reference sequence). This CDR3 has 14 residues. The V end was cut by 4 bases, the J end by 11 bases, with 15 bases between. CDR3 coding DNA: TGTGCCAGTAGTAATCCAGGGACGAATGCACCCCTCCACTTT. Its protein product is CASSNPGTNAPLHF.

Remarks on this clone: The identical CDR3 is also encoded by other nucleotide sequences in the sample. This sequence joins TRBV5-1 and TRBJ2-7; the match to TRBD1 covers 11 bases. Germline V CDR1 and CDR2: SGHRS, YFSETQ. The CDR3 sequence is 14 residues long. The V segment lost 4 bases and the J segment 4 bases; nucleotides outside the gene matches: 4. The CDR3 DNA reads TGCGCCAGCAGCCCGGGACAGGGGGGATACGAGCAGTACTTC. Its translation is CASSPGQGGYEQYF.

The chain couples TRBV2 to TRBJ1-2; D may be TRBD1 (5 bases). Trimming shortened V by 4 bases and J by 2 bases, and 14 bases separated the two germline ends. Germline-derived CDR1 and CDR2 are SNHLY and FYNNEI. The CDR3 covers 15 residues. The CDR3 DNA follows: TGTGCCAGCAGTGTATCGGGCAGGGACAACTATGGCTACACCTTC. Translation: CASSVSGRDNYGYTF.

The chain employs TRBV5-4 and TRBJ2-7; TRBD1 matches at 9 bases. Trimming at V came to 4 bases and at J to 3 bases, leaving 5 bases not matched to a gene. The CDR3 is made up of 14 amino acids. CDR1 is SGHNT, CDR2 YYREEE, per germline (reference sequence). The CDR3, as DNA: TGTGCCAGCAGCACGAGGACAGGGGACTACGAGCAGTACTTC. This gives the protein CASSTRTGDYEQYF.

There are a few counts of this clone. This chain links TRBV5-4 with TRBJ2-5; perhaps TRBD1 as D (5 bases). The germline V gene encodes CDR1 SGHNT and CDR2 YYREEE (reference sequence). Trimming pared 0 bases from V and 2 bases from J, leaving 17 bases between. The CDR3 consists of 17 residues. CDR3 sequence (DNA): TGTGCCAGCAGCTTGGGGGGCCTCGGCAGGCAACAAGAGACCCAGTACTTC. Protein: CASSLGGLGRQQETQYF.

This chain's CDR3 is CASSLVMDPAYEQYF. The CDR3 DNA is TGTGCCAGCAGCTTAGTCATGGACCCAGCCTACGAGCAGTACTTC. The chain couples TRBV7-2 to TRBJ2-7, with D unresolved. V lost 1 base and J 2 bases, leaving 12 bases between the germline ends. The CDR3 contains 15 residues. CDR1 is SGHTA, CDR2 FQGNSA, per germline.

This clone was counted a single time. This rearrangement joins TRBV6-1 to TRBJ2-7, with D perhaps matching TRBD1 (6 bases). Germline-derived CDR1 and CDR2 are MNHNS and SASEGT. The CDR3 sequence is 15 residues long. V lost 6 bases to trimming and J lost 3 bases, with 18 bases between them. The CDR3 bases are TGTGCCAGCAGCTACCAGACAGGAGTTGGCTACGAGCAGTACTTC. Protein product: CASSYQTGVGYEQYF.

The rearrangement joins TRBV29-1 to TRBJ2-1, with D perhaps assigned TRBD1 or TRBD2 (6 bases each). The CDR3 is 15 residues long. V gave up 4 bases and J gave up 3 bases, with 16 bases separating them. Germline V CDR1 and CDR2: SQVTM, ANQGSEA. The CDR3 bases are TGCAGCGTTGGAGTTTCGGGGGCGGACTACAATGAGCAGTTCTTC. It translates to CSVGVSGADYNEQFF.

The V and J genes are TRBV5-1 and TRBJ2-7; TRBD1 aligns across 7 bases. The J segment lost 0 bases and the V segment lost 5 bases, leaving 8 bases of the junction unmatched. Per the germline V gene, CDR1 is SGHRS and CDR2 is YFSETQ. The CDR3 is made up of 15 amino acids. The CDR3 bases are TGCGCCAGCAGGCCCGGGACAGCGAGCTCCTACGAGCAGTACTTC. Translated, it gives CASRPGTASSYEQYF.

The gene calls are TRBV11-2 and TRBJ2-7; TRBD2 is a possible D gene (5 bases). The germline V gene encodes CDR1 SGHAT and CDR2 FQNNGV. CDR3 length equals 16 residues. Trimming took off 5 bases at V and 0 bases at J, with 17 bases between the two ends. This chain's CDR3 is CASSAQISTSSYEQYF. The CDR3, as DNA: TGTGCCAGCAGCGCACAGATTTCAACTAGCTCCTACGAGCAGTACTTC.

The rearrangement links TRBV6-1 to TRBJ2-7, with 7 bases fitting TRBD2. CDR3 length: 14 residues. V dropped 2 bases and J dropped 2; count of bases not matched to a gene: 3. Per germline, CDR1 MNHNS and CDR2 SASEGT. The CDR3 DNA is TGTGCCAGCAGTGAACCCGGACTAGCCTACGAGCAGTACTTC. It translates to CASSEPGLAYEQYF.

J is TRBJ1-2 and V is TRBV14; no clear D. Trimming shortened V by 1 base and J by 0 bases, and 6 bases separated the two germline ends. The CDR3 has 14 amino acids. The germline V gene encodes CDR1 SGHDN and CDR2 FVKESK. CDR3 sequence reads: CASSQVSSNYGYTF. CDR3 in DNA: TGTGCCAGCAGCCAAGTGTCCTCTAACTATGGCTACACCTTC.

The chain carries TRBV5-5 and TRBJ2-3, with 11 bases aligning to TRBD2. Germline V gene sequence: CDR1 SGHKS, CDR2 YYEKEE (reference sequence). Trimming took 4 bases from V and 6 from J; bases not matched to a gene: 7. CDR3 length: 15 residues. The CDR3 DNA is TGTGCCAGCAGCATCCTACTAGCGGGGGTGGATACGCAGTATTTT. Its protein product is CASSILLAGVDTQYF. Filled out from reference TRBV5-5 and TRBJ2-3, the complete variable domain reads DAGVTQSPTHLIKTRGQQVTLRCSPISGHKSVSWYQQVLGQGPQFIFQYYEKEERGRGNFPDRFSARQFPNYSSELNVNALLLGDSALYLCASSILLAGVDTQYFGPGTRLTVL.

The chain recombines TRBV7-9 with TRBJ2-3, with TRBD2 identical over 7 bases. This CDR3 is 16 amino acids long. Unmatched junction bases numbered 8, after V lost 1 base and J lost 4 bases. CDR1 is SEHNR and CDR2 is FQNEAQ in the germline V gene (reference sequence). The CDR3 protein is CASSLDQAGVADTQYF. In DNA form, the CDR3 reads TGTGCCAGCAGCTTAGACCAGGCGGGGGTCGCAGATACGCAGTATTTT.

CDR3 amino acids: CASSHVGGRDTEAFF. The CDR3 DNA reads TGTGCCAGCAGCCACGTCGGGGGCAGGGACACTGAAGCTTTCTTT. The chain couples TRBV14 to TRBJ1-1, with D perhaps TRBD1 (6 bases). Trimming cost V 3 bases and J 3 bases, with 14 bases left between them. Germline CDR1 reads SGHDN; CDR2 reads FVKESK. The CDR3 is 15 residues long. Full variable domain (outside the CDR3, taken from reference TRBV14 and TRBJ1-1): EAGVTQFPSHSVIEKGQTVTLRCDPISGHDNLYWYRRVMGKEIKFLLHFVKESKQDESGMPNNRFLAERTGGTYSTLKVQPAELEDSGVYFCASSHVGGRDTEAFFGQGTRLTVV.

The chain employs TRBV5-6 and TRBJ1-1; a weak D match, TRBD1 (6 bases). The CDR3 spans 13 residues. The V gene's germline CDR1 is SGHDT and CDR2 YYEEEE. With 5 bases removed from V and 1 base from J, the gap between germline ends came to 9 bases. The CDR3: CASRGTRNTEAFF. Written as DNA, the CDR3 is TGTGCCAGCAGGGGGACACGGAACACTGAAGCTTTCTTT. The variable domain in full, with the rest retrieved from reference TRBV5-6 and TRBJ1-1, is DAGVTQSPTHLIKTRGQQVTLRCSPKSGHDTVSWYQQALGQGPQFIFQYYEEEERQRGNFPDRFSGHQFPNYSSELNVNALLLGDSALYLCASRGTRNTEAFFGQGTRLTVV.

This clone was seen only once. The rearrangement uses TRBV5-1 and TRBJ1-1; D is unclear. The CDR3 covers 13 residues. Germline loops: CDR1 SGHRS, CDR2 YFSETQ. Trimming pared 4 bases from V and 1 base from J, leaving 8 bases between. DNA for the CDR3: TGCGCCAGCAGCGGATCCGGGAACACTGAAGCTTTCTTT. It is translated as CASSGSGNTEAFF.

This clone was picked up a small number of times. This rearrangement joins TRBV7-2 to TRBJ2-5; 7 nucleotides align to TRBD1. The V gene end was trimmed by 4 bases and the J gene end by 3 bases; junction bases not matched to a gene: 8. Germline loops: CDR1 SGHTA, CDR2 FQGNSA. The CDR3 length is 15 residues. CDR3 sequence (DNA): TGTGCCAGCAGCTGGACCTCAGGGGGAAAAGAGACCCAGTACTTC. This codes for CASSWTSGGKETQYF. Filled out from reference TRBV7-2 and TRBJ2-5, the complete variable domain reads GAGVSQSPSNKVTEKGKDVELRCDPISGHTALYWYRQSLGQGLEFLIYFQGNSAPDKSGLPSDRFSAERTGGSVSTLTIQRTQQEDSAVYLCASSWTSGGKETQYFGPGTRLLVL.